The 30 T cell receptor beta chains below all came from one sample that was sequenced in a study of blood T cell repertoires in COVID-19. Method: immunoSEQ multiplex PCR; TCRdb's copy keeps in-frame clones and lacks some. The profile covers around 330,000 clones, with approximately 89% appearing a single time and roughly a tenth taken by the ten largest. Material for sequencing was PBMCs or T cells enriched from blood (not recorded which). The receptors were sampled from a woman aged 40 to 55 who had recovered from COVID-19.

This chain joins TRBV4-1 and TRBJ1-1; perhaps TRBD1 as D (5 bases). This CDR3 region has 15 residues. Germline-derived CDR1 and CDR2 are MGHRA and YSYEKL. The V and J ends lost 0 bases and 0 bases respectively, with 8 bases between them. Here the CDR3 DNA reads TGCGCCAGCAGCCAAGAGGACAATCTGAACACTGAAGCTTTCTTT. As protein: CASSQEDNLNTEAFF.

V gene TRBV19 combines with J gene TRBJ2-3, with 14 bases aligning to TRBD2. The germline CDR1 and CDR2 sequences are LNHDA and SQIVND (reference sequence). The CDR3 extends over 19 amino acids. Trimming removed 2 bases from V and 1 base from J; junction bases left unmatched: 8. CDR3 bases: TGTGCCAGTAGTATACGAGGACTAGCGGGAGGAGGAGGCACAGATACGCAGTATTTT. It codes for CASSIRGLAGGGGTDTQYF.

V gene TRBV7-2 combines with J gene TRBJ1-1; D is ambiguous. Germline V CDR1 and CDR2: SGHTA, FQGNSA. The CDR3 runs 13 residues. Deletions cut 2 bases from V and 2 bases from J, with 6 bases between. CDR3 region: CASSLWANTEAFF. In DNA form, the CDR3 reads TGTGCCAGCAGCTTATGGGCCAACACTGAAGCTTTCTTT.

The genes are TRBV7-2 and TRBJ2-1, with D possibly being TRBD2 (6 bases). This CDR3 is built from 13 residues. The germline CDR1 and CDR2 sequences are SGHTA and FQGNSA. Trimming stripped 5 bases from V and 8 bases from J, with 13 bases between. The CDR3 loop is CASSRDSKYEQFF. CDR3 nucleotide sequence: TGTGCCAGCAGCCGGGACTCGAAGTATGAGCAGTTCTTC.

This clone has a single count. This chain uses TRBV18 with TRBJ2-7; 11 positions agree with TRBD2. The V gene end was trimmed by 2 bases and the J gene end by 3 bases; junction bases not matched to a gene: 3. The CDR3 is 15 amino acids. From germline, CDR1 is KGHSH and CDR2 LQKENI. The CDR3 here is CASSPTSGGVYEQYF. The DNA for the CDR3 is TGTGCCAGCTCACCAACTAGCGGGGGAGTCTACGAGCAGTACTTC.

This rearrangement joins TRBV24-1 to TRBJ2-2, with TRBD1 as a possible D gene (5 bases). CDR1 KGHDR and CDR2 SFDVKD come from the germline V gene. The germline V and J ends were trimmed by 5 bases and 5 bases, with 11 bases remaining between them. The CDR3 spans 14 residues. This CDR3 is CATSVPGKTGELFF. The CDR3 DNA is TGTGCCACCAGTGTCCCAGGGAAAACCGGGGAGCTGTTTTTT.

V gene TRBV30 combines with J gene TRBJ2-1, with 9 positions matching TRBD2. CDR1 and CDR2 (germline): GTSNPN, SVGIG (reference sequence). V lost 2 bases to trimming and J lost 8 bases; unmatched junction nucleotides: 7. CDR3 size: 14 residues. CDR3 in DNA: TGTGCCTGGAGTTTGCGGGGGGGCTCGTATGAGCAGTTCTTC. It specifies CAWSLRGGSYEQFF.

The chain employs TRBV30 and TRBJ2-1; 9 bases map to TRBD1. Trimming took 1 base from V and 9 from J; bases not matched to a gene: 4. Germline-derived CDR1 and CDR2 are GTSNPN and SVGIG (reference sequence). This CDR3 has 13 amino acids. The CDR3 here is CAWSEGQGREQFF. In DNA, the CDR3 is TGTGCCTGGAGTGAGGGACAGGGACGTGAGCAGTTCTTC.

This clone was seen many times. The V gene is TRBV6-2 or TRBV6-3, the J gene TRBJ2-3; D might be TRBD1 (7 bases). The germline V and J ends were trimmed by 6 bases and 4 bases, with 17 bases remaining between them. The CDR3 is 15 residues long. Germline assignment: CDR1 MNHEY and CDR2 SVGEGT. This CDR3 is CASSLQGGSPDTQYF. The CDR3 DNA follows: TGTGCCAGCAGCCTTCAGGGGGGATCCCCAGATACGCAGTATTTT.

This clone was counted once. The rearrangement uses TRBV5-4 and TRBJ1-2, with 7 bases fitting TRBD1. V gave up 0 bases and J gave up 4 bases; unmatched junction bases: 3. Germline CDR1 is SGHNT and CDR2 is YYREEE (reference sequence). The CDR3 is 14 amino acids. The CDR3: CASSLDGDSYGYTF. Here the CDR3 DNA reads TGTGCCAGCAGCTTGGATGGGGACAGCTATGGCTACACCTTC. The full variable domain, with the rest looked up from reference TRBV5-4 and TRBJ1-2, is ETGVTQSPTHLIKTRGQQVTLRCSSQSGHNTVSWYQQALGQGPQFIFQYYREEENGRGNFPPRFSGLQFPNYSSELNVNALELDDSALYLCASSLDGDSYGYTFGSGTRLTVV.

The chain is built from TRBV7-2 and TRBJ1-5; D is ambiguous. Germline V gives CDR1 SGHTA, CDR2 FQGNSA. The V and J ends lost 2 bases and 5 bases respectively, with 16 bases between them. The CDR3 totals 16 residues. CDR3 nucleotide sequence: TGTGCCAGCAGCTTACTGAACGGGGTGGGCGATCAGCCCCAGCATTTT. Translation: CASSLLNGVGDQPQHF.

The chain couples TRBV30 to TRBJ2-7; 7 positions match TRBD2. CDR1 and CDR2 from the germline V gene are GTSNPN and SVGIG (reference sequence). V lost 4 bases, J lost 7 bases, and 10 bases stayed unmatched. The CDR3 is 13 amino acids. The CDR3 region is CAWTSGWAREQYF. CDR3 bases: TGTGCCTGGACTAGCGGCTGGGCTCGGGAGCAGTACTTC.

This chain connects TRBV4-1 to TRBJ2-7; the D gene is possibly TRBD2 (6 bases). Trimming took off 4 bases at V and 0 bases at J, with 16 bases between the two ends. The CDR3 spans 16 residues. Germline CDR1 is MGHRA and CDR2 is YSYEKL. CDR3 residues: CASSRQGTPSSYEQYF. The CDR3 DNA reads as TGCGCCAGCAGCCGCCAAGGGACTCCAAGCTCCTACGAGCAGTACTTC.

The chain joins TRBV6-5 to TRBJ2-1; TRBD2 agrees at 8 bases. Germline V lookup: CDR1 MNHEY, CDR2 SVGAGI. This CDR3 region has 14 residues. V was clipped by 8 bases and J by 8 bases; unmatched bases: 11. CDR3 DNA sequence: TGTGCCAGCCTGAACCCGGGACTAGGCTATGAGCAGTTCTTC. Its translation: CASLNPGLGYEQFF.

The chain carries TRBV30 and TRBJ1-1; D is possibly TRBD1 (5 bases). Deletions cut 2 bases from V and 6 bases from J, with 31 bases between. The CDR3 runs 19 residues. Germline V gene lookup returns CDR1 GTSNPN and CDR2 SVGIG (reference sequence). CDR3 amino acids: CAWSKFVQGRGRGDAEAFF. The CDR3, as DNA: TGTGCCTGGAGTAAATTTGTGCAGGGTAGGGGACGGGGGGATGCTGAAGCTTTCTTT.

The chain couples TRBV27 to TRBJ2-2, with D unresolved. This CDR3 is built from 13 residues. The V end was cut by 7 bases, the J end by 4 bases, with 10 bases between. In germline, CDR1 is MNHEY, CDR2 SMNVEV (reference sequence). The CDR3 protein is CASNLFPTGELFF. The CDR3 DNA follows: TGTGCCAGCAACCTATTCCCCACCGGGGAGCTGTTTTTT.

This clone was seen more than once but under ten times. DNA for the CDR3: TGTGCCAGTAGCCCTGACGACTCTACAAAGTACACCTTC. It translates to CASSPDDSTKYTF. This chain joins TRBV19 and TRBJ1-2; D unresolved. The CDR3 sequence is 13 residues long. V dropped 6 bases and J dropped 11 bases, with 19 bases sitting between them. Germline CDR1 is LNHDA and CDR2 is SQIVND (reference sequence). Variable domain in full (rest from reference TRBV19 and TRBJ1-2): DGGITQSPKYLFRKEGQNVTLSCEQNLNHDAMYWYRQDPGQGLRLIYYSQIVNDFQKGDIAEGYSVSREKKESFPLTVTSAQKNPTAFYLCASSPDDSTKYTFGSGTRLTVV.

The rearrangement uses TRBV30 and TRBJ2-2; 8 nucleotides align to TRBD1. The trim removed 4 bases at V and 5 bases at J, leaving 6 bases unmatched. This CDR3 is built from 14 residues. Germline CDR1 GTSNPN, CDR2 SVGIG (reference sequence). The CDR3 sequence is CAWIRTGKTGELFF. Here the CDR3 DNA reads TGTGCCTGGATTAGGACAGGGAAAACCGGGGAGCTGTTTTTT.

The chain couples TRBV27 to TRBJ2-5; 8 nucleotides agree with TRBD2. CDR1 and CDR2 from the germline V gene are MNHEY and SMNVEV (reference sequence). The ends lost 3 bases at V and 4 bases at J; junction bases unmatched: 13. This CDR3 has 17 residues. CDR3: CASSFGRPGGPGETQYF. The DNA for the CDR3 is TGTGCCAGCAGTTTTGGGCGGCCGGGAGGGCCTGGAGAGACCCAGTACTTC.

The rearrangement links TRBV13 to TRBJ2-2; possibly TRBD1 for D (6 bases). Germline V gives CDR1 PRHDT, CDR2 FYEKMQ (reference sequence). This CDR3 is built from 14 residues. Trimming shortened V by 5 bases and J by 7 bases, and 14 bases separated the two germline ends. This CDR3 is CASSTLGGSGELFF. In nucleotides, the CDR3 is TGTGCCAGCAGCACCTTAGGGGGAAGCGGGGAGCTGTTTTTT.

The rearrangement links TRBV4-3 to TRBJ1-1; no firm D call. V gave up 0 bases and J gave up 5 bases, with 13 bases separating them. CDR1 is LGHNA and CDR2 is YSLEER in the germline V gene. There are 15 residues in the CDR3. CDR3: CASSQDPVIETEAFF. Written as DNA, the CDR3 is TGCGCCAGCAGCCAAGATCCTGTAATTGAGACTGAAGCTTTCTTT.

The chain recombines TRBV10-3 with TRBJ1-1; D call uncertain. Deletions cut 6 bases from V and 1 base from J, with 6 bases between. The CDR3 length is 12 residues. Germline V gene data show CDR1 as ENHRY and CDR2 as SYGVKD. The CDR3: CAIRKQNTEAFF. CDR3 in DNA: TGTGCCATCAGGAAACAGAACACTGAAGCTTTCTTT.

This sequence joins TRBV4-3 and TRBJ2-5; TRBD2 matches at 7 bases. CDR3 size: 15 residues. Germline assignment: CDR1 LGHNA and CDR2 YSLEER. Unmatched junction bases numbered 12, after V lost 8 bases and J lost 3 bases. CDR3 sequence (DNA): TGCGCCAGCGGGGACTACGGGGCGGGAGAAGAGACCCAGTACTTC. It encodes CASGDYGAGEETQYF.

This clone was counted a single time. The CDR3 loop reads CASSPGQGVAYEQYF. CDR3 DNA: TGCGCCAGCAGTCCGGGACAGGGGGTGGCCTACGAGCAGTACTTC. V is TRBV10-1 and J is TRBJ2-7, with 11 bases that match TRBD1. V gave up 5 bases and J gave up 2 bases; unmatched junction bases: 5. Germline loops: CDR1 WNHNN, CDR2 SYGVQD (reference sequence). This CDR3 spans 15 amino acids.

This sequence joins TRBV28 and TRBJ1-5; 7 bases are shared with TRBD1. Per the germline V gene, CDR1 is MDHEN and CDR2 is SYDVKM. CDR3 length: 15 residues. After removal of 2 bases from V and 3 bases from J, the junction contained 4 bases not matched to a gene. The CDR3 coding sequence is TGTGCCAGCAGTTTAGAGGGGGCGAACAATCAGCCCCAGCATTTT. The encoded protein is CASSLEGANNQPQHF.

The chain is built from TRBV19 and TRBJ2-2, with 7 bases aligning to TRBD2. CDR1 and CDR2 from the germline V gene are LNHDA and SQIVND (reference sequence). The V segment lost 4 bases and the J segment 7 bases; nucleotides outside the gene matches: 6. This CDR3 is built from 14 residues. The CDR3 nucleotides read TGTGCCAGTAGTAAGGTGGGAGGGCTCGGGGAGCTGTTTTTT. Protein product: CASSKVGGLGELFF.

J is TRBJ2-1 and V is TRBV15; weak D call: TRBD1 (6 bases). V was pared by 4 bases and J by 5 bases, with 9 bases between. CDR3 length: 13 residues. Germline CDR1 reads LNHNV; CDR2 reads YYDKDF (reference sequence). The CDR3 is CATSINRDNEQFF. CDR3 nucleotide sequence: TGTGCCACCAGCATAAACAGGGACAATGAGCAGTTCTTC.

The chain combines TRBV9 with TRBJ2-1; D is possibly TRBD2 (6 bases). The CDR3 is made up of 14 amino acids. CDR1 SGDLS and CDR2 YYNGEE come from the germline V gene. With 4 bases removed from V and 3 bases from J, the gap between germline ends came to 11 bases. This CDR3 reads CASSIGGNYNEQFF. The CDR3 nucleotides read TGTGCCAGCAGCATCGGCGGGAACTACAATGAGCAGTTCTTC.

The chain couples TRBV29-1 to TRBJ1-2; D perhaps matches TRBD1 (5 bases). Germline CDR1 reads SQVTM; CDR2 reads ANQGSEA. Trimming cost V 7 bases and J 3 bases, with 18 bases left between them. There are 14 residues in the CDR3. The CDR3 coding sequence is TGCAGCGCAAGGACCGGGGGTTTGGACTATGGCTACACCTTC. Translated, it gives CSARTGGLDYGYTF.

CDR3: CASSLGAGGHNEQFF. The CDR3 DNA follows: TGTGCCAGCAGCCTGGGGGCAGGGGGCCATAATGAGCAGTTCTTC. The V call is TRBV9, the J call TRBJ2-1; 8 nucleotides align to TRBD1. V lost 4 bases, J lost 7 bases, and 10 bases stayed unmatched. Germline CDR1 and CDR2: SGDLS and YYNGEE. CDR3 size: 15 residues.